This T cell receptor beta chain is drawn from a study of regulatory T cells in long-lasting Graves disease. Points from the study as a whole: TRBV28, TRBJ1-2 and TRBJ2-5 were segments that persistent disease favored. Persistent patients shared under 3,000 public clonotypes among themselves. Newly diagnosed patients shared fewer, at about a thousand.

This clonotype was counted ten times or more. Its antigen remains unknown. Trimming cost V 1 base and J 7 bases, with 11 bases left between them. The CDR3 spans 14 residues. Germline lookup yields CDR1 MDHEN and CDR2 SYDVKM. The time point here: newly diagnosed GD, antithyroid drugs for less than 3 months. Following extraction of RNA from PBMCs, that RNA was used to make the TCR library. CDR3-region Arm-PCR and iRepertoire HTBI primers produced the TCR beta libraries. TCRdb reprocessed the multiplex PCR reads with MiXCR, giving one entry per CDR3 protein. The table shows approximately 400,000 distinct CDR3 sequences, with 14% to 15% occurring only once. The data were also submitted as part of a second study, on T cells in Graves' hyperthyroidism and ophthalmopathy. That publication notes: A first-round RT-PCR of the TCR CDR3 used the HTBI primer set. Before onset, by a median of approximately 6.8 months, the model predicted ophthalmopathy.

The source of this sequence is a woman aged 30 to 39 with Graves disease. The rearrangement uses TRBV28 and TRBJ1-5; D not resolved. This specimen was peripheral blood mononuclear cells (PBMCs), taken at new diagnosis, from a patient treated with antithyroid drugs. The CDR3 DNA follows: TGTGCCAGCAGTTTATCAGGATACTTGCAGCCCCAGCATTTT. This sequence encodes CASSLSGYLQPQHF. The variable domain in full, with the rest retrieved from reference TRBV28 and TRBJ1-5, is DVKVTQSSRYLVKRTGEKVFLECVQDMDHENMFWYRQDPGLGLRLIYFSYDVKMKEKGDIPEGYSVSREKKERFSLILESASTNQTSMYLCASSLSGYLQPQHFGDGTRLSIL.